A single sample is the source of the 27 T cell receptor beta chains below, sequenced in a study of blood T cell repertoires in COVID-19. Data came from immunoSEQ multiplex PCR; TCRdb stores just in-frame clones and leaves some out. The sample lists almost 250,000 clones; about 84% were seen once. The sample taken for sequencing was peripheral blood. The source is a woman older than 75 with COVID-19, enrolled during active disease.

V is TRBV28 and J is TRBJ2-7; TRBD2 matches 7 bases. Germline CDR1 MDHEN, CDR2 SYDVKM. This CDR3 is 14 amino acids long. Trimming removed 7 bases from V and 2 bases from J; junction bases left unmatched: 8. Written as DNA, the CDR3 is TGTGCCAGCAACGTCGGGCTAGCGGCCTACGAGCAGTACTTC. It codes for CASNVGLAAYEQYF.

This clone appeared a few times. This chain joins TRBV3-1 (or the pseudogene TRBV3-2) and TRBJ2-5; 11 bases agree with TRBD2. The germline V gene encodes CDR1 LGHDT and CDR2 YNNKEL (reference sequence). Losses at the gene ends were 6 bases for V and 4 bases for J; bases not matched to a gene: 16. There are 18 residues in the CDR3. Written as DNA, the CDR3 is TGTGCCAGCAGTCTAAGATTACTAGCGGGGGCCGGGATAGAGACCCAGTACTTC. It is translated as CASSLRLLAGAGIETQYF.

The chain employs TRBV4-2 and TRBJ2-2; D not resolved. V gave up 1 base and J gave up 7 bases, with 10 bases separating them. The germline V gene has CDR1 LGHNA and CDR2 YNFKEQ. The CDR3 spans 14 residues. The CDR3 loop reads CASSQGVERGELFF. Here the CDR3 DNA reads TGTGCCAGCAGCCAAGGAGTGGAGCGCGGGGAGCTGTTTTTT.

This chain joins TRBV5-6 and TRBJ2-3; 9 nucleotides match TRBD2. The junction had 3 bases not matched to a gene; V was cut back by 0 bases and J by 1 base. Germline lookup yields CDR1 SGHDT and CDR2 YYEEEE. The CDR3 is 16 amino acids. The CDR3 DNA is TGTGCCAGCAGCTTGGGCGGGGGGGCTCGCACAGATACGCAGTATTTT. It specifies CASSLGGGARTDTQYF.

This rearrangement joins TRBV12-1 to TRBJ2-5; TRBD2 is the table's D call and was not checked against the DNA. TRBV12-1 is tagged as a pseudogene. The CDR3 covers 13 residues. CDR3 loop: CASSLNGRKTQYF. Here the CDR3 DNA reads TGTGCCAGCAGCTTAAACGGTCGAAAGACCCAGTACTTC.

The J gene is TRBJ1-1, the V gene TRBV3-1 (or the pseudogene TRBV3-2); tentatively, D is TRBD1 (6 bases). The germline gives CDR1 LGHDT, CDR2 YNNKEL (reference sequence). Between the trimmed V and J ends, which lost 4 bases and 1 base, there was a span of 10 bases. This CDR3 is built from 14 residues. As DNA, the CDR3 is TGTGCCAGCAGCCGTAGGGGGTCGAACACTGAAGCTTTCTTT. Its translation: CASSRRGSNTEAFF.

The V and J genes are TRBV29-1 and TRBJ1-2; unclear D gene. CDR3 length: 13 amino acids. V dropped 1 base and J dropped 4 bases, with 10 bases sitting between them. From germline, CDR1 is SQVTM and CDR2 ANQGSEA. For the CDR3, the DNA is TGCAGCGTTGAAGTCACCGCGGGCTATGGCTACACCTTC. Residues: CSVEVTAGYGYTF.

The V call is TRBV6-5, the J call TRBJ1-3; D gene uncertain. Germline V gene lookup returns CDR1 MNHEY and CDR2 SVGAGI. Between the trimmed V and J ends, which lost 5 bases and 3 bases, there was a span of 14 bases. The CDR3 runs 15 residues. For the CDR3, the DNA is TGTGCCAGCAGTCCTTCAGGAGGTCGTGGAAACACCATATATTTT. Protein product: CASSPSGGRGNTIYF.

V is TRBV5-4 and J is TRBJ2-1; 14 nucleotides match TRBD2. V shed 4 bases, J shed 0 bases, and the junction held 3 bases outside the gene matches. The CDR3 spans 17 residues. Germline CDR1 reads SGHNT; CDR2 reads YYREEE (reference sequence). The CDR3 is CASSKTSGGVSYNEQFF. The CDR3 DNA is TGTGCCAGCAGCAAGACTAGCGGGGGGGTCTCCTACAATGAGCAGTTCTTC.

The rearrangement joins TRBV29-1 to TRBJ1-1; 7 positions agree with TRBD1. Germline assignment: CDR1 SQVTM and CDR2 ANQGSEA. J lost 0 bases, V lost 4 bases, and 5 bases had no gene match. CDR3 length equals 14 residues. CDR3 amino acids: CSVGDSLMNTEAFF. Here the CDR3 DNA reads TGCAGCGTTGGGGACAGCTTAATGAACACTGAAGCTTTCTTT.

The rearrangement links TRBV15 to TRBJ2-7, with D perhaps matching TRBD1 (6 bases). Deletions cut 4 bases from V and 1 base from J, with 17 bases between. Germline V gene lookup returns CDR1 LNHNV and CDR2 YYDKDF (reference sequence). This CDR3 spans 16 amino acids. CDR3 loop: CATSTDRGSLSYEQYF. CDR3 nucleotide sequence: TGTGCCACCAGCACGGATAGGGGGTCTCTATCCTACGAGCAGTACTTC.

This chain joins TRBV5-4 and TRBJ2-3, with a possible D match to TRBD2 (6 bases). The germline V and J ends were trimmed by 4 bases and 0 bases, with 12 bases remaining between them. CDR3 length: 15 residues. Looked up from germline, CDR1 is SGHNT and CDR2 is YYREEE (reference sequence). In nucleotides, the CDR3 is TGTGCCAGCAGCAAATTGACTAGTAGCACAGATACGCAGTATTTT. It specifies CASSKLTSSTDTQYF.

Written as DNA, the CDR3 is TGTGCCAGCTCACCAGGACAGGGAGGGTCTGAAGCTTTCTTT. Protein: CASSPGQGGSEAFF. The V gene is TRBV18, the J gene TRBJ1-1; the match to TRBD1 covers 8 bases. Unmatched junction bases numbered 5, after V lost 2 bases and J lost 6 bases. The CDR3 extends over 14 amino acids. Germline loops: CDR1 KGHSH, CDR2 LQKENI.

The chain links TRBV27 to TRBJ2-3, with 9 bases aligning to TRBD1. CDR3 length: 15 amino acids. The germline V gene has CDR1 MNHEY and CDR2 SMNVEV (reference sequence). V shed 6 bases, J shed 2 bases, and the junction held 6 bases outside the gene matches. CDR3 region: CASSLGQGFTDTQYF. The DNA of the CDR3 is TGTGCCAGCAGCCTGGGACAGGGTTTCACAGATACGCAGTATTTT.

This clone was recorded only once. This chain uses TRBV28 with TRBJ1-5; possibly TRBD1 for D (5 bases). The CDR3 is 15 residues long. The germline V gene has CDR1 MDHEN and CDR2 SYDVKM. V was trimmed by 3 bases and J by 0 bases, leaving 9 bases between them. Here the CDR3 reads CASSLGLPSNQPQHF. CDR3 bases: TGTGCCAGCAGTTTGGGGCTGCCTAGCAATCAGCCCCAGCATTTT.

The chain has TRBV19 and TRBJ2-2; D is ambiguous. V was clipped by 3 bases and J by 9 bases, with 8 bases between them. CDR3 length: 12 amino acids. Per the germline V gene, CDR1 is LNHDA and CDR2 is SQIVND (reference sequence). CDR3 DNA: TGTGCCAGTAGTATTTTGTACAGGGAGCTGTTTTTT. Translating gives CASSILYRELFF.

As regards this clone: This sample includes further DNA sequences coding for the same CDR3. The chain recombines TRBV28 with TRBJ1-1; no firm D call. Trimming removed 1 base at V and 2 bases at J, with 8 bases between. The CDR3 loop spans 14 amino acids. From germline, CDR1 is MDHEN and CDR2 SYDVKM. The CDR3 DNA reads as TGTGCCAGCAGTTTATCTCTGAGAAACACTGAAGCTTTCTTT. Its protein product is CASSLSLRNTEAFF.

V is TRBV6-5 and J is TRBJ1-1, with TRBD1 as a possible D gene (5 bases). Germline CDR1 reads MNHEY; CDR2 reads SVGAGI. Trimming pared 6 bases from V and 5 bases from J, leaving 10 bases between. CDR3 size: 12 residues. This chain's CDR3 is CASSRVGTEAFF. Written as DNA, the CDR3 is TGTGCCAGCAGCAGGGTAGGGACTGAAGCTTTCTTT.

The chain uses TRBV7-2 and TRBJ1-4; no definite D call. Trimming stripped 4 bases from V and 8 bases from J, with 14 bases between. Germline-derived CDR1 and CDR2 are SGHTA and FQGNSA. The CDR3 loop spans 14 amino acids. This CDR3 reads CASSSQLRGEKLFF. The DNA for the CDR3 is TGTGCCAGCAGCTCCCAGTTGAGAGGAGAAAAACTGTTTTTT.

Here the CDR3 DNA reads TGTGCCAGCAAGGAGGCCGGGACTTATAATTCACCCCTCCACTTT. Translation gives CASKEAGTYNSPLHF. The gene calls are TRBV6-4 and TRBJ1-6, with TRBD1 as a possible D gene (5 bases). The CDR3 contains 15 residues. The germline V and J ends were trimmed by 7 bases and 4 bases, with 14 bases remaining between them. Germline CDR1 is MRHNA and CDR2 is SNTAGT.

Comments on this clone: The CDR3 carries no conserved terminal phenylalanine or tryptophan, so it likely arises from a read error. It is unclear where the CDR3 begins or ends on the DNA, so no DNA is shown, and the CDR3 is as TCRdb lists it. V is TRBV2 and J is TRBJ1-2. The germline CDR1 and CDR2 sequences are SNHLY and FYNNEI. Counting both end residues, the CDR3 totals 9 amino acids. CDR3: CASREGRGI.

The gene calls are TRBV18 and TRBJ2-1, with a possible D match to TRBD1 (5 bases). The ends were cut back, 3 bases at V and 0 bases at J, with 12 bases in the middle. CDR1 KGHSH and CDR2 LQKENI come from the germline V gene. The CDR3 runs 16 residues. The CDR3 region has the DNA TGTGCCAGCTCACCCTTTAGGCAGGGCTCCTACAATGAGCAGTTCTTC. As protein: CASSPFRQGSYNEQFF.

This chain joins TRBV5-1 and TRBJ2-3, with D possibly being TRBD2 (7 bases). Germline CDR1 reads SGHRS; CDR2 reads YFSETQ. V lost 4 bases and J 4 bases, leaving 22 bases between the germline ends. The CDR3 loop spans 17 amino acids. The CDR3 protein is CASSPATGGLRADTQYF. In DNA form, the CDR3 reads TGCGCCAGCAGCCCCGCTACCGGGGGGCTGAGGGCAGATACGCAGTATTTT.

This clone came up once. The J gene is TRBJ1-2, the V gene TRBV2, with D hard to call. CDR3 length equals 13 residues. Germline values: CDR1 SNHLY, CDR2 FYNNEI. V was cut by 5 bases and J by 3 bases, with 10 bases left in between. The chain's CDR3 is CASSPRVDYGYTF. The CDR3 DNA reads as TGTGCCAGCAGTCCGCGGGTAGACTATGGCTACACCTTC.

V usage is TRBV6-6 and J usage is TRBJ1-1, with D possibly being TRBD1 (6 bases). CDR1 and CDR2 from the germline V gene are MNHNY and SVGAGI (reference sequence). Trimming removed 8 bases at V and 1 base at J, with 11 bases between. The CDR3 covers 13 residues. CDR3 sequence: CASGRGQNTEAFF. The CDR3 nucleotides are TGTGCCAGCGGGAGGGGACAGAACACTGAAGCTTTCTTT.

The V gene is TRBV4-1, the J gene TRBJ1-1; no firm D call. Germline-derived CDR1 and CDR2 are MGHRA and YSYEKL. The CDR3 has 12 residues. V was shortened by 3 bases and J by 0 bases, with 2 bases between the two germline ends. The CDR3 DNA sequence: TGCGCCAGCAGCCACATGAACACTGAAGCTTTCTTT. It specifies CASSHMNTEAFF.

The CDR3 DNA follows: TGTGCCAGCAGCCAAGATCTTTCGAGGGTCTGGAATGGCTACACCTTC. Its translation is CASSQDLSRVWNGYTF. V gene TRBV3-1 (or the pseudogene TRBV3-2) combines with J gene TRBJ1-2; D is uncertain. CDR3 size: 16 residues. Trimming pared 0 bases from V and 6 bases from J, leaving 17 bases between. The germline CDR1 and CDR2 sequences are LGHDT and YNNKEL (reference sequence).